The clone carrying this TCR beta chain occurred once. Sequencing used immunoSEQ multiplex PCR; TCRdb keeps in-frame clones, though not all of them. The data contain around 700,000 clones, roughly 78% of them seen just once; the ten biggest clones take up approximately 1.8%. Study donors comprised healthy, HIV-negative adults devoid of recent acute infection or vaccination. Subsets obtained from CD4+ cells comprised CD45RA+ naive and CD45RA-negative memory cells. This specimen belongs to a study of shared clonotypes between healthy human individuals. Study-level background: Used for every donor were three CD4 naive, three CD4 memory, two CD8 naive and one CD8 memory plate.

V gave up 5 bases and J gave up 0 bases, with 14 bases separating them. CDR1 is SQVTM and CDR2 is ANQGSEA in the germline V gene. The CDR3 consists of 15 residues. The sequence was collected from a woman between 25 and 40 years old in good health. The chain employs TRBV29-1 and TRBJ2-4; D unclear. The sequencing sample was made of memory CD4+ T cells sorted from blood. The subset was: CD45RA-negative fraction. The CDR3 DNA follows: TGCAGCGTTCCCGATCCAAAGGGAGCCAAAAACATTCAGTACTTC. Translation gives CSVPDPKGAKNIQYF.